This T cell receptor (beta chain) comes out of a study of cytomegalovirus exposure and HLA in healthy donors. The study's findings and limits: Later analysis suggested links between common viral pathogens and several top significant clusters. The only immune exposure information that was available was CMV serostatus.

PCR was performed using 60 Vbeta and 13 Jbeta primers. Original processing notes: In a later analysis, of tens of millions of unique beta chains, 9 million to 11 million appeared in at least two donors. Libraries were prepared by immunoSEQ multiplex PCR; TCRdb keeps only in-frame clonotypes and omits some of them. The DNA was the basis for D and trimming; V, J and clone size are from that table. The data contain roughly 100,000 clones, over 65% of them singletons. With 4 bases removed from V and 3 bases from J, the gap between germline ends came to 19 bases. The CDR3 is made up of 17 amino acids. Germline-derived CDR1 and CDR2 are SGHNT and YYREEE (reference sequence). With respect to this clone: Antigen: not known.

V is TRBV5-4 and J is TRBJ2-2; D might be TRBD2 (7 bases). Material for sequencing was PBMCs. This sequence was found in a woman aged 40 to 50 in good health and CMV-seronegative. CDR3 residues: CASSPGGTGLYTGELFF. As DNA, the CDR3 is TGTGCCAGCAGCCCGGGGGGTACAGGGTTGTACACCGGGGAGCTGTTTTTT.